This is a list of T cell receptor beta chains from one sample in a study of patients and donors after allogeneic stem cell transplantation. TCRdb analysed the RT-PCR reads with MiXCR anew, one entry per CDR3 protein. This sample has roughly 940,000 distinct CDR3 sequences; 18% occur once, and the top ten carry about 6%. Source material: blood, either unsorted or a sorted T cell fraction (not recorded which). The receptor source for this set is a human donor who was either an allogeneic HSCT recipient or a stem cell or donor lymphocyte infusion donor (not recorded which). It is not recorded whose cells these are; they may come from a transplant donor. CDR3s include the opening cysteine and the closing phenylalanine or tryptophan. Fields, in order: J gene, D gene, V gene, clone size, CDR3 DNA, CDR3 protein. D genes are given only for firm matches. Size tells how often a clone was seen (once, few, many) or the class of an expanded clone, and some rows leave it out.

>TRBJ2-7|TRBD2|TRBV12-3/TRBV12-4|many
TGTGCCAGCAGTTCTAGCGGGTCTAGCTCCTACGAGCAGTACTTC
CASSSSGSSSYEQYF
>TRBJ2-7|-|TRBV20-1|-
TGCAGTGCTAGAGGGGGAGAATCCTACGAGCAGTACTTC
CSARGGESYEQYF
>TRBJ2-1|-|TRBV6-1|few
TGTGCCAGCACCCAACGACAGAACAACAATGAGCAGTTCTTC
CASTQRQNNNEQFF
>TRBJ1-1|TRBD1|TRBV7-8|few
TGTGCCAGCAGCTTACTTGTAGGGGGCCAAGAAGCTTTCTTT
CASSLLVGGQEAFF
>TRBJ2-7|-|TRBV3-1|once
TGTGCCAGCAGCCAAGGGGGCCGGGGGCCCTACGAGCAGTACTTC
CASSQGGRGPYEQYF
>TRBJ1-5|-|TRBV4-1|many
TGCGCCAGCAGCCAATCTGGTTCATTACAGGGCAATCAGCCCCAGCATTTT
CASSQSGSLQGNQPQHF
>TRBJ2-5|-|TRBV14|few
TGTGCCAGCAGCCAAAAGGTTTTCCAAGAGACCCAGTACTTC
CASSQKVFQETQYF
>TRBJ1-2|-|TRBV12-3/TRBV12-4|-
TGTGCCAGCAGTGCCACGAGGGGAGCTAACTATGGCTACACCTTC
CASSATRGANYGYTF
>TRBJ1-1|-|TRBV30|-
TGTGCCTGGATAGGGAAGGCTGAAGCTTTCTTT
CAWIGKAEAFF
>TRBJ1-1|-|TRBV4-3|many
TGCGCCAGCAGCCAAGGATCCATCTCCACTGAAGCTTTCTTT
CASSQGSISTEAFF
>TRBJ1-5|-|TRBV20-1|-
TGCAGTGCCCTCGGGACGGATCGTAGCAATCAGACCCAGCATTTT
CSALGTDRSNQTQHF
>TRBJ2-1|-|TRBV5-1|-
TGCGCCAGCAGCCCTGATGGTTCCCCCTACAATGAGCAGTTCTTC
CASSPDGSPYNEQFF
>TRBJ2-7|-|TRBV29-1|few
TGCAGCGTTGAACTTCTAGGGCACCTAGAGTCCTACGAGCAGTACTTC
CSVELLGHLESYEQYF
>TRBJ2-7|-|TRBV29-1|few
TGCAGCGTTGGGGGACTCTACCCTGGCGAGCAGTACTTC
CSVGGLYPGEQYF
>TRBJ2-6|-|TRBV9|-
TGTGCCAGTTCGAAAGAGGTTTCTGGGGCCAACGTCCTGACTTTC
CASSKEVSGANVLTF
>TRBJ2-1|TRBD2|TRBV5-1|many
TGCGCCAGCAGTACCGGGACTAGCGGGAGGGAAGAGCAGTTCTTC
CASSTGTSGREEQFF
>TRBJ2-7|-|TRBV25-1|few
TGTGCCAGCAGTTCGACTCGGGGACGGTACTACGAGCAGTACTTC
CASSSTRGRYYEQYF
>TRBJ2-1|TRBD2|TRBV5-1|few
TGCGCCAGCAGTCCCGGGGGGGCCGGGGACAATGAGCAGTTCTTC
CASSPGGAGDNEQFF
>TRBJ2-7|-|TRBV12-3/TRBV12-4|-
TGTGCCAGCACCCCGATTTTGCAAGGCGAGCAGTACTTC
CASTPILQGEQYF
>TRBJ2-7|-|TRBV2|-
TGTGCCAGCAGTGAGCAGGGGCCGTTCGAGCAGTACTTC
CASSEQGPFEQYF
>TRBJ1-3|-|TRBV9|few
TGTGCCAGCAGCAACGGCGCTGGAAACACCATATATTTT
CASSNGAGNTIYF
>TRBJ1-2|-|TRBV30|-
TGTGCCTGGAGCGAAAATTCCAGACGGGGCTACACCTTC
CAWSENSRRGYTF
>TRBJ2-2|TRBD1|TRBV5-1|-
TGCGCCAGCAGCGACGCCAGGGGGACCGGGGAGCTGTTTTTT
CASSDARGTGELFF
>TRBJ2-5|-|TRBV2|-
TGTGCCAGCAGTGACTTGGTCAGGGGCCAAGAGACCCAGTACTTC
CASSDLVRGQETQYF
>TRBJ2-7|-|TRBV25-1|few
TGTGCCAGCAGCCCCCCGGGTGGTAGTAGTCCTCAATACGAGCAGTACTTC
CASSPPGGSSPQYEQYF
>TRBJ2-7|-|TRBV5-1|-
TGCGCCAGCAGACAGACGGGTAGCTCCTACGAGCAGTACTTC
CASRQTGSSYEQYF
>TRBJ2-1|TRBD1|TRBV2|few
TGTGCCAGCAAATCAAGGCCGGGACAGGGACGGGGAGAGCAGTTCTTC
CASKSRPGQGRGEQFF
>TRBJ2-2|-|TRBV7-8|few
TGTGCCAGCAGCTTTGGGGCCATGAGCACCGGGGAGCTGTTTTTT
CASSFGAMSTGELFF
>TRBJ2-7|-|TRBV27|-
TGTGCCAGCAGTCCACTCCCCCCGGGACCCGAGAAAATGTCCCACGAGCAGTACTTC
CASSPLPPGPEKMSHEQYF
>TRBJ2-1|-|TRBV15|-
TGTGCCACCAGCAGAGACAGGGCGTCCTACAATGAGCAGTTCTTC
CATSRDRASYNEQFF
>TRBJ2-7|-|TRBV2|-
TGTGCCAGTACAGGGTTCTACGAGCAGTACTTC
CASTGFYEQYF
>TRBJ2-7|-|TRBV5-6|-
TGTGCCAGCAGCTTACGAGGTGGGCAGTACTTC
CASSLRGGQYF
>TRBJ2-3|-|TRBV4-3|-
TGCGCCAGCAGCCACCTTGCGCGGGAAACTACGCAGTATTTT
CASSHLARETTQYF
>TRBJ1-4|-|TRBV21-1|few
TGTGCCAGCAGCAAGGGACAGGAGGGGGAAAAACTGTTTTTT
CASSKGQEGEKLFF
>TRBJ1-3|-|TRBV20-1|few
TGCAGTGGGGTAGGGTCGGCAAACTCTGGAAACACCATATATTTT
CSGVGSANSGNTIYF
>TRBJ2-5|-|TRBV24-1|few
TGTGCCACCAGTGAGGGGGGTCGGGAGACCCAGTACTTC
CATSEGGRETQYF
>TRBJ1-2|-|TRBV7-9|few
TGTGCCAGCAGCTTAGATCTGACGGCCACCTTC
CASSLDLTATF
>TRBJ2-1|-|TRBV7-9|few
TGTGCCAGCAGCTCTAAACCGGGAGCAGGAAACAATGAGCAGTTCTTC
CASSSKPGAGNNEQFF
>TRBJ1-1|-|TRBV4-1|few
TGCGCCAGCAGCCAAAGGGACACATACACTGAAGCTTTCTTT
CASSQRDTYTEAFF
>TRBJ2-1|TRBD1|TRBV6-1|few
TGTGCCAGCAGTCTTCTACGAGGGACAGCCTACAATGAGCAGTTCTTC
CASSLLRGTAYNEQFF
>TRBJ1-1|-|TRBV27|-
TGTGCCAGCAGTTACGGGGGGGTAGCTTTCTTT
CASSYGGVAFF
>TRBJ2-3|-|TRBV7-2|few
TGTGCCAGCAGCTTATGGCCGGGGATTACAGATACGCAGTATTTT
CASSLWPGITDTQYF
>TRBJ2-7|TRBD2|TRBV27|few
TGTGCCAGCAGCTTAGTGGCGGGAGCGGGGTACGAGCAGTACTTC
CASSLVAGAGYEQYF
>TRBJ1-5|-|TRBV6-1|-
TGTGCCAGCAGTGAAGTGAGGGGCCGGGGACACCTTAGCAATCAGCCCCAGCATTTT
CASSEVRGRGHLSNQPQHF
>TRBJ2-3|-|TRBV2|few
TGTGCCAGCAGTGAACTTCGGAAAACGCAGTATTTT
CASSELRKTQYF
>TRBJ2-1|-|TRBV20-1|-
TGCAGTGCTAGCTGGGTCCCCACCGACAATGAGCAGTTCTTC
CSASWVPTDNEQFF
>TRBJ2-2|-|TRBV10-3|-
TGTGCCAGTGGACAGCTTAAGGACACCGGGGAGCTGTTTTTT
CASGQLKDTGELFF
>TRBJ2-2|-|TRBV5-1|-
TGCGCCACCGGACACAAAAACACCGGGGAGCTGTTTTTT
CATGHKNTGELFF
>TRBJ2-7|-|TRBV12-3/TRBV12-4|-
TGTGCCAGCAGTTCCCAGGGGAACCAGTACTTC
CASSSQGNQYF
>TRBJ2-5|TRBD1|TRBV5-1|few
TGCGCCACCACGACAGGGGGCCAAAGACAAGAGACCCAGTACTTC
CATTTGGQRQETQYF
>TRBJ1-4|TRBD1|TRBV12-3/TRBV12-4|-
TGTGCCAGCAGTCGGGGGACAGCTATTTATGAAAAACTGTTTTTT
CASSRGTAIYEKLFF
>TRBJ1-1|-|TRBV12-3/TRBV12-4|-
TGTGCCAGCAGTTTAAACACAGGGAGGGTGACTGAAGCTTTCTTT
CASSLNTGRVTEAFF
>TRBJ2-5|TRBD1|TRBV6-4|-
TGTGCCAGCAGCCATACGGACAGGGTCGTTGAGACCCAGTACTTC
CASSHTDRVVETQYF
>TRBJ1-1|TRBD1|TRBV9|few
TGTGCCAGCAGCGTAACGACAGGGTCCAGTGGCACTGAAGCTTTCTTT
CASSVTTGSSGTEAFF